Listed below are T cell receptor beta chains from one sample, sequenced in a study of post-analysis software for immune sequencing data. TCRdb independently ran MiXCR on the PCR reads; one entry per CDR3 protein. The sample lists 750,000 to 950,000 distinct CDR3 sequences, around 50% occurring once. The sequenced sample was blood. The receptors here all came from a girl between 5 and 17 years old with multiple sclerosis. Each CDR3 is given with its conserved first and last residue. A D gene is named only where the DNA matches it firmly. Not all rows give a size; the values are once, few, many and, for expanded clones, a class.

d_call: TRBD1
j_call: TRBJ1-4
clone_size: -
v_call: TRBV7-3
cdr3_aa: CASSPSGTGVEKLFF
cdr3_nt: TGTGCCAGCAGCCCATCCGGGACAGGGGTTGAAAAACTGTTTTTT

d_call: -
j_call: TRBJ1-2
clone_size: -
v_call: TRBV29-1
cdr3_aa: CSAEAEPRRGYTF
cdr3_nt: TGCAGCGCCGAGGCAGAGCCACGAAGGGGCTACACCTTC

d_call: TRBD1
j_call: TRBJ1-5
clone_size: -
v_call: TRBV10-3
cdr3_aa: CAISISGGGNQPQHF
cdr3_nt: TGTGCCATCAGTATATCAGGGGGAGGCAATCAGCCCCAGCATTTT

d_call: -
j_call: TRBJ1-5
clone_size: -
v_call: TRBV28
cdr3_aa: CASNQGPINQPQHF
cdr3_nt: TGTGCCAGCAACCAGGGACCGATCAATCAGCCCCAGCATTTT

d_call: -
j_call: TRBJ2-1
clone_size: few
v_call: TRBV9
cdr3_aa: CASSVEGGGTAGEKFF
cdr3_nt: TGTGCCAGCAGCGTAGAGGGGGGGGGCACGGCGGGAGAGAAGTTCTTC

d_call: -
j_call: TRBJ2-1
clone_size: -
v_call: TRBV6-5
cdr3_aa: CASSPFGAYNEQFF
cdr3_nt: TGTGCCAGCAGCCCCTTCGGGGCCTACAATGAGCAGTTCTTC

d_call: -
j_call: TRBJ2-1
clone_size: few
v_call: TRBV5-1
cdr3_aa: CASSMASSYNEQFF
cdr3_nt: TGCGCCAGCAGCATGGCCAGCTCCTACAATGAGCAGTTCTTC

d_call: -
j_call: TRBJ2-3
clone_size: -
v_call: TRBV7-8
cdr3_aa: CASSRGLFGTDTQYF
cdr3_nt: TGTGCCAGCAGCCGAGGTCTTTTCGGCACAGATACGCAGTATTTT

d_call: -
j_call: TRBJ2-1
clone_size: few
v_call: TRBV20-1
cdr3_aa: CSARVFKYNEQFF
cdr3_nt: TGCAGTGCTAGAGTCTTCAAATACAATGAGCAGTTCTTC

d_call: TRBD1
j_call: TRBJ2-7
clone_size: -
v_call: TRBV20-1
cdr3_aa: CSARRDRGIYEQYF
cdr3_nt: TGCAGTGCTAGACGGGACAGGGGGATCTACGAGCAGTACTTC

d_call: TRBD1
j_call: TRBJ1-2
clone_size: few
v_call: TRBV29-1
cdr3_aa: CSVGRLTGTNYGYTF
cdr3_nt: TGCAGCGTTGGGCGACTGACAGGGACTAACTATGGCTACACCTTC

d_call: TRBD2
j_call: TRBJ2-1
clone_size: -
v_call: TRBV5-1
cdr3_aa: CASSLSPSGVYNEQFF
cdr3_nt: TGCGCCAGCAGCTTGTCCCCTAGCGGGGTATACAATGAGCAGTTCTTC

d_call: -
j_call: TRBJ2-7
clone_size: -
v_call: TRBV2
cdr3_aa: CASSARGRGSYEQYF
cdr3_nt: TGTGCCAGCAGTGCCCGAGGTAGAGGCTCCTACGAGCAGTACTTC

d_call: TRBD2
j_call: TRBJ2-1
clone_size: -
v_call: TRBV7-9
cdr3_aa: CASSSTILAGDYNEQFF
cdr3_nt: TGTGCCAGCAGCTCAACGATACTAGCGGGAGATTACAATGAGCAGTTCTTC

d_call: -
j_call: TRBJ2-3
clone_size: -
v_call: TRBV7-9
cdr3_aa: CASSAQAGGGTDTQYF
cdr3_nt: TGTGCCAGCAGCGCCCAAGCAGGGGGAGGGACAGATACGCAGTATTTT

d_call: -
j_call: TRBJ2-5
clone_size: -
v_call: TRBV20-1
cdr3_aa: CSAPRGQQETQYF
cdr3_nt: TGCAGTGCTCCGCGGGGGCAGCAAGAGACCCAGTACTTC

d_call: TRBD2
j_call: TRBJ2-1
clone_size: -
v_call: TRBV7-3
cdr3_aa: CASSLGTSASNEQFF
cdr3_nt: TGTGCCAGCAGCTTAGGGACTAGCGCCTCCAATGAGCAGTTCTTC

d_call: TRBD2
j_call: TRBJ2-1
clone_size: -
v_call: TRBV29-1
cdr3_aa: CSVVFLAGSYNEQFF
cdr3_nt: TGCAGCGTGGTTTTCCTAGCGGGGTCGTACAATGAGCAGTTCTTC

d_call: -
j_call: TRBJ1-1
clone_size: -
v_call: TRBV29-1
cdr3_aa: CSVDAFWEMNTEAFF
cdr3_nt: TGCAGCGTTGACGCTTTTTGGGAAATGAACACTGAAGCTTTCTTT

d_call: -
j_call: TRBJ2-7
clone_size: -
v_call: TRBV28
cdr3_aa: CASSPFVYEQYF
cdr3_nt: TGTGCCAGCAGTCCCTTTGTCTACGAGCAGTACTTC

d_call: TRBD1
j_call: TRBJ1-2
clone_size: -
v_call: TRBV3-1
cdr3_aa: CASSQVPGTGGGVANYGYTF
cdr3_nt: TGTGCCAGCAGCCAAGTTCCCGGGACAGGGGGCGGAGTGGCTAACTATGGCTACACCTTC

d_call: -
j_call: TRBJ1-4
clone_size: -
v_call: TRBV5-1
cdr3_aa: CAGSLGPEGDEKLFF
cdr3_nt: TGCGCCGGCAGCTTGGGACCAGAAGGTGATGAAAAACTGTTTTTT

d_call: TRBD1
j_call: TRBJ2-7
clone_size: -
v_call: TRBV13
cdr3_aa: CASSQETGGFPYEQYF
cdr3_nt: TGTGCCAGCAGCCAAGAGACAGGGGGCTTTCCCTACGAGCAGTACTTC

d_call: TRBD2
j_call: TRBJ2-7
clone_size: -
v_call: TRBV13
cdr3_aa: CASSLVGGASGEPYEQYF
cdr3_nt: TGTGCCAGCAGCTTAGTAGGTGGGGCTAGCGGGGAGCCCTACGAGCAGTACTTC

d_call: TRBD2
j_call: TRBJ2-1
clone_size: -
v_call: TRBV6-1
cdr3_aa: CASSDTGRISSYNEQFF
cdr3_nt: TGTGCCAGCAGTGACACCGGGAGGATTAGCTCCTACAATGAGCAGTTCTTC

d_call: -
j_call: TRBJ2-7
clone_size: -
v_call: TRBV5-1
cdr3_aa: CASSLLLTGRAEQYF
cdr3_nt: TGCGCCAGCAGCTTGCTTCTAACAGGGAGGGCCGAGCAGTACTTC

d_call: TRBD1
j_call: TRBJ2-1
clone_size: -
v_call: TRBV20-1
cdr3_aa: CSATDRVSEQFF
cdr3_nt: TGCAGTGCCACCGACAGGGTCAGTGAGCAGTTCTTC

d_call: TRBD2
j_call: TRBJ2-7
clone_size: -
v_call: TRBV7-8
cdr3_aa: CASSLAQGAGLASNYEQYF
cdr3_nt: TGTGCCAGCAGCTTAGCGCAAGGGGCAGGACTAGCGAGCAACTACGAGCAGTACTTC

d_call: TRBD2
j_call: TRBJ2-7
clone_size: -
v_call: TRBV7-2
cdr3_aa: CAAGLLAGGEQYF
cdr3_nt: TGTGCCGCGGGGCTGCTAGCGGGGGGCGAGCAGTACTTC

d_call: -
j_call: TRBJ1-2
clone_size: -
v_call: TRBV29-1
cdr3_aa: CSVEDSEGYTF
cdr3_nt: TGCAGCGTTGAAGATTCCGAAGGCTACACCTTC

d_call: -
j_call: TRBJ2-5
clone_size: -
v_call: TRBV7-3
cdr3_aa: CASSRSVEGTQYF
cdr3_nt: TGTGCCAGCAGCCGATCCGTCGAGGGGACCCAGTACTTC

d_call: TRBD1
j_call: TRBJ1-2
clone_size: -
v_call: TRBV27
cdr3_aa: CASSPGGLYGYTF
cdr3_nt: TGTGCCAGCAGCCCAGGGGGCTTATATGGCTACACCTTC

d_call: -
j_call: TRBJ2-1
clone_size: few
v_call: TRBV20-1
cdr3_aa: CSARVIPALYNEQFF
cdr3_nt: TGCAGTGCTAGAGTTATACCCGCACTCTACAATGAGCAGTTCTTC

d_call: -
j_call: TRBJ2-1
clone_size: few
v_call: TRBV7-3
cdr3_aa: CASSLWGRVGVPQNEQFF
cdr3_nt: TGTGCCAGCAGCTTGTGGGGACGGGTAGGTGTCCCCCAGAATGAGCAGTTCTTC

d_call: -
j_call: TRBJ2-7
clone_size: -
v_call: TRBV14
cdr3_aa: CASSHVRPPGDEQYF
cdr3_nt: TGTGCCAGCAGCCACGTAAGGCCCCCGGGCGACGAGCAGTACTTC

d_call: -
j_call: TRBJ1-5
clone_size: few
v_call: TRBV9
cdr3_aa: CASSVAAGNNQPQHF
cdr3_nt: TGTGCCAGCAGCGTAGCCGCGGGAAATAATCAGCCCCAGCATTTT